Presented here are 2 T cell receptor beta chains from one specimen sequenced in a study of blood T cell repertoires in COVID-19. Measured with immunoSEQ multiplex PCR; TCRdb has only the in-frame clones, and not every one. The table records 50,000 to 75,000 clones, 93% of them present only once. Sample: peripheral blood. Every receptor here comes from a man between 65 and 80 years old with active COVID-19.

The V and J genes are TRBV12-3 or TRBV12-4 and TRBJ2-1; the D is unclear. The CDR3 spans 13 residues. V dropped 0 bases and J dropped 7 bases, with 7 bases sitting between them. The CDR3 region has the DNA TGTGCCAGCAGTTTAGCGCACGAGAATGAGCAGTTCTTC. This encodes CASSLAHENEQFF.

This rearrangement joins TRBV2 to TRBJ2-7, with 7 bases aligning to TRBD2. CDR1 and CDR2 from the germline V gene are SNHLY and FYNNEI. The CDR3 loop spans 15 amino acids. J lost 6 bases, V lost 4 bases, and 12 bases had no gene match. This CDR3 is CASSGTLGGSGEQYF. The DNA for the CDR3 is TGTGCCAGCAGTGGGACCTTGGGAGGGTCGGGCGAGCAGTACTTC. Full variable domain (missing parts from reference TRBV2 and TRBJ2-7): EPEVTQTPSHQVTQMGQEVILRCVPISNHLYFYWYRQILGQKVEFLVSFYNNEISEKSEIFDDQFSVERPDGSNFTLKIRSTKLEDSAMYFCASSGTLGGSGEQYFGPGTRLTVT.